A selection of T cell receptor beta chains follows, all from one sample in a study of blood T cell repertoires in COVID-19. Assay: immunoSEQ multiplex PCR; the TCRdb copy retains only in-frame clones and omits some. The profile shows 220,000 or so clones, around 83% of them singletons. Sequences were obtained from peripheral blood. These TCRs come from a woman older than 75 with COVID-19, enrolled during active disease. The CDR3 runs from the conserved cysteine through the conserved F or W. A D gene is named only where the DNA matches it firmly. Only some rows state a clone size, as once, few, many or a class for expanded clones.

d_call: TRBD1
j_call: TRBJ1-5
v_call: TRBV24-1
clone_size: once
cdr3_aa: CATSDLKGTGVYRQPQHF
cdr3_nt: TGTGCCACCAGTGATTTGAAGGGGACAGGGGTTTACCGACAGCCCCAGCATTTT

d_call: TRBD1
j_call: TRBJ2-1
v_call: TRBV7-8
clone_size: many
cdr3_aa: CASSPGQYNEQFF
cdr3_nt: TGTGCCAGCAGCCCGGGACAGTACAATGAGCAGTTCTTC

d_call: NA
j_call: TRBJ2-1
v_call: TRBV7-3
clone_size: once
cdr3_aa: CASSLTTGYNEQFF
cdr3_nt: TGTGCCAGCAGCTTAACAACAGGTTACAATGAGCAGTTCTTC

d_call: TRBD1
j_call: TRBJ1-4
v_call: TRBV7-9
clone_size: NA
cdr3_aa: CASSSQGQGVTNEKLFF
cdr3_nt: TGTGCCAGCAGCTCTCAGGGACAGGGGGTTACTAATGAAAAACTGTTTTTT

d_call: NA
j_call: TRBJ1-1
v_call: TRBV2
clone_size: NA
cdr3_aa: CAGGTDGNTEAFF
cdr3_nt: TGTGCCGGGGGGACCGACGGGAACACTGAAGCTTTCTTT

d_call: TRBD1
j_call: TRBJ1-5
v_call: TRBV28
clone_size: few
cdr3_aa: CASSLGQFNQPQHF
cdr3_nt: TGTGCCAGCAGTTTGGGACAGTTCAATCAGCCCCAGCATTTT

d_call: NA
j_call: TRBJ1-2
v_call: TRBV25-1
clone_size: once
cdr3_aa: CASSDYRLLEVAGTF
cdr3_nt: TGTGCCAGCAGTGATTATCGCCTCCTGGAAGTCGCGGGTACCTTC

d_call: TRBD2
j_call: TRBJ2-7
v_call: TRBV5-1
clone_size: few
cdr3_aa: CASSLRGDSYEQYF
cdr3_nt: TGCGCCAGCAGCCTCCGGGGGGACTCCTACGAGCAGTACTTC

d_call: TRBD2
j_call: TRBJ2-1
v_call: TRBV4-3
clone_size: NA
cdr3_aa: CASSLEAGLYNEQFF
cdr3_nt: TGCGCCAGCAGCCTGGAAGCGGGGCTGTACAATGAGCAGTTCTTC

d_call: NA
j_call: TRBJ2-7
v_call: TRBV7-8
clone_size: NA
cdr3_aa: CASSLGSGYEQYF
cdr3_nt: TGTGCCAGCAGCTTGGGAAGCGGCTACGAGCAGTACTTC

d_call: NA
j_call: TRBJ1-3
v_call: TRBV11-3
clone_size: NA
cdr3_aa: CASSGGFGNTIYF
cdr3_nt: TGTGCCAGCAGCGGGGGCTTCGGAAACACCATATATTTT

d_call: TRBD2
j_call: TRBJ2-2
v_call: TRBV30
clone_size: NA
cdr3_aa: CAWTSGNTGELFF
cdr3_nt: TGTGCCTGGACTAGCGGTAACACCGGGGAGCTGTTTTTT

d_call: NA
j_call: TRBJ1-2
v_call: TRBV10-3
clone_size: NA
cdr3_aa: CAISEISQANYGYTF
cdr3_nt: TGTGCCATCAGTGAGATCAGTCAAGCTAACTATGGCTACACCTTC

d_call: TRBD1
j_call: TRBJ1-1
v_call: TRBV7-8
clone_size: NA
cdr3_aa: CASSLAPGTGEAFF
cdr3_nt: TGTGCCAGCAGCTTAGCCCCTGGGACAGGGGAAGCTTTCTTT

d_call: TRBD2
j_call: TRBJ2-7
v_call: TRBV11-2
clone_size: NA
cdr3_aa: CASSVGLGSSYEQYF
cdr3_nt: TGTGCCAGCAGCGTCGGACTAGGGAGCTCCTACGAGCAGTACTTC

d_call: NA
j_call: TRBJ1-2
v_call: TRBV3-1/TRBV3-2
clone_size: NA
cdr3_aa: CASSQGHKGDGYTF
cdr3_nt: TGTGCCAGCAGCCAAGGACACAAGGGGGACGGCTACACCTTC

d_call: NA
j_call: TRBJ2-1
v_call: TRBV7-9
clone_size: NA
cdr3_aa: CASSLAPGLEQFF
cdr3_nt: TGTGCCAGCAGCTTAGCTCCCGGTCTAGAGCAGTTCTTC

d_call: NA
j_call: TRBJ1-3
v_call: TRBV5-1
clone_size: NA
cdr3_aa: CASSLDIRVAGNTIYF
cdr3_nt: TGCGCCAGCAGCTTGGACATCAGGGTGGCAGGAAACACCATATATTTT

d_call: TRBD1
j_call: TRBJ1-6
v_call: TRBV28
clone_size: NA
cdr3_aa: CASSSRDRDDSPLHF
cdr3_nt: TGTGCCAGCAGTTCCCGGGACAGGGACGATTCACCCCTCCACTTT

d_call: TRBD2
j_call: TRBJ2-1
v_call: TRBV6-2/TRBV6-3
clone_size: NA
cdr3_aa: CASSYSGASGIRNGQFF
cdr3_nt: TGTGCCAGCAGTTACTCCGGGGCTAGCGGGATTCGAAACGGGCAGTTCTTC

d_call: NA
j_call: TRBJ2-1
v_call: TRBV2
clone_size: NA
cdr3_aa: CASSPRYNEQFF
cdr3_nt: TGTGCCAGCAGCCCCCGGTACAATGAGCAGTTCTTC

d_call: NA
j_call: TRBJ1-4
v_call: TRBV28
clone_size: NA
cdr3_aa: CASSDTNEKLFF
cdr3_nt: TGTGCCAGCAGTGACACCAATGAAAAACTGTTTTTT

d_call: NA
j_call: TRBJ2-1
v_call: TRBV10-3
clone_size: NA
cdr3_aa: CAIRSGTPEVHEQFF
cdr3_nt: TGTGCCATCCGTTCCGGGACTCCCGAGGTTCATGAGCAGTTCTTC

d_call: NA
j_call: TRBJ2-1
v_call: TRBV30
clone_size: NA
cdr3_aa: CAWSVSAYNEQFF
cdr3_nt: TGTGCCTGGAGTGTATCAGCGTACAATGAGCAGTTCTTC

d_call: NA
j_call: TRBJ2-5
v_call: TRBV3-1/TRBV3-2
clone_size: NA
cdr3_aa: CASSQTSRAQYF
cdr3_nt: TGTGCCAGCAGCCAGACTAGTCGGGCCCAGTACTTC

d_call: NA
j_call: TRBJ1-1
v_call: TRBV28
clone_size: NA
cdr3_aa: CASSVVRVTEAFF
cdr3_nt: TGTGCCAGCAGCGTCGTTCGTGTCACTGAAGCTTTCTTT

d_call: NA
j_call: TRBJ2-5
v_call: TRBV5-1
clone_size: NA
cdr3_aa: CASSLEGRRGEETQYF
cdr3_nt: TGCGCCAGCAGCTTGGAGGGGCGCAGGGGGGAAGAGACCCAGTACTTC

d_call: NA
j_call: TRBJ2-7
v_call: TRBV12-3/TRBV12-4
clone_size: NA
cdr3_aa: CASSLAQNYEQYF
cdr3_nt: TGTGCCAGCAGTTTAGCACAGAACTACGAGCAGTACTTC

d_call: NA
j_call: TRBJ1-2
v_call: TRBV18
clone_size: NA
cdr3_aa: CASSPGERGYTF
cdr3_nt: TGTGCCAGCTCACCCGGAGAGCGGGGCTACACCTTC

d_call: TRBD2
j_call: TRBJ2-7
v_call: TRBV9
clone_size: NA
cdr3_aa: CASSVDQREFYEQYF
cdr3_nt: TGTGCCAGCAGCGTAGACCAGCGGGAGTTTTACGAGCAGTACTTC

d_call: TRBD1
j_call: TRBJ2-5
v_call: TRBV24-1
clone_size: few
cdr3_aa: CATSEARTGLKETQYF
cdr3_nt: TGTGCCACCAGTGAAGCTCGGACAGGGTTAAAGGAGACCCAGTACTTC

d_call: NA
j_call: TRBJ2-1
v_call: TRBV11-2
clone_size: few
cdr3_aa: CASSLLSSYNEQFF
cdr3_nt: TGTGCCAGCAGCCTACTGAGCTCCTACAATGAGCAGTTCTTC

d_call: TRBD1
j_call: TRBJ1-1
v_call: TRBV27
clone_size: NA
cdr3_aa: CASRQGAMNTEAFF
cdr3_nt: TGTGCCAGCAGACAGGGGGCAATGAACACTGAAGCTTTCTTT

d_call: NA
j_call: TRBJ1-5
v_call: TRBV4-2
clone_size: few
cdr3_aa: CASSQGGNQPQHF
cdr3_nt: TGTGCCAGCAGCCAAGGAGGCAATCAGCCCCAGCATTTT

d_call: TRBD1
j_call: TRBJ1-1
v_call: TRBV18
clone_size: NA
cdr3_aa: CASSPRAGGDTEAFF
cdr3_nt: TGTGCCAGCTCACCACGGGCAGGGGGCGACACTGAAGCTTTCTTT

d_call: TRBD2
j_call: TRBJ2-3
v_call: TRBV5-1
clone_size: NA
cdr3_aa: CASGPSGGLTDTQYF
cdr3_nt: TGCGCCAGCGGGCCTAGCGGGGGACTCACAGATACGCAGTATTTT

d_call: NA
j_call: TRBJ2-5
v_call: TRBV25-1
clone_size: NA
cdr3_aa: CASSLGGKETQYF
cdr3_nt: TGTGCCAGCAGTCTAGGAGGCAAAGAGACCCAGTACTTC

d_call: TRBD1
j_call: TRBJ1-2
v_call: TRBV6-5
clone_size: NA
cdr3_aa: CASSYAGQGGYGYTF
cdr3_nt: TGTGCCAGCAGTTACGCGGGACAGGGAGGCTATGGCTACACCTTC

d_call: NA
j_call: TRBJ1-5
v_call: TRBV12-3/TRBV12-4
clone_size: NA
cdr3_aa: CASSLGGQPQHF
cdr3_nt: TGTGCCAGCAGTTTGGGGGGACAGCCCCAGCATTTT

d_call: NA
j_call: TRBJ2-1
v_call: TRBV7-8
clone_size: NA
cdr3_aa: CASSLPPTVSYNEQFF
cdr3_nt: TGTGCCAGCAGCTTACCCCCGACAGTCTCCTACAATGAGCAGTTCTTC

d_call: TRBD2
j_call: TRBJ2-7
v_call: TRBV9
clone_size: NA
cdr3_aa: CASSAHSGGNLHEQYF
cdr3_nt: TGTGCCAGCAGCGCCCATAGCGGGGGGAATCTCCACGAGCAGTACTTC

d_call: NA
j_call: TRBJ2-1
v_call: TRBV7-9
clone_size: NA
cdr3_aa: CASSRPGIRGNEQFF
cdr3_nt: TGTGCCAGCAGCCGTCCGGGAATTCGGGGCAATGAGCAGTTCTTC

d_call: TRBD2
j_call: TRBJ2-1
v_call: TRBV7-8
clone_size: NA
cdr3_aa: CASSLVLASGGNEQFF
cdr3_nt: TGTGCCAGCAGCTTAGTTCTGGCTAGCGGGGGGAATGAGCAGTTCTTC

d_call: TRBD2
j_call: TRBJ2-5
v_call: TRBV4-2
clone_size: NA
cdr3_aa: CASSQDGNSGGQETQYF
cdr3_nt: TGTGCCAGCAGCCAAGACGGAAATAGCGGGGGGCAAGAGACCCAGTACTTC

d_call: TRBD2
j_call: TRBJ2-3
v_call: TRBV5-1
clone_size: NA
cdr3_aa: CASRPLAGADTQYF
cdr3_nt: TGCGCCAGCAGACCCCTAGCGGGGGCAGATACGCAGTATTTT

d_call: TRBD1
j_call: TRBJ1-1
v_call: TRBV12-5
clone_size: NA
cdr3_aa: CASGRPPGGEGVGAFF
cdr3_nt: TGTGCTAGTGGCCGCCCCCCAGGGGGCGAAGGGGTAGGGGCTTTCTTT

d_call: NA
j_call: TRBJ2-2
v_call: TRBV2
clone_size: NA
cdr3_aa: CASSEERTGELFF
cdr3_nt: TGTGCCAGCAGTGAGGAGCGCACCGGGGAGCTGTTTTTT

d_call: TRBD2
j_call: TRBJ2-5
v_call: TRBV19
clone_size: NA
cdr3_aa: CASKTSGRTGTQYF
cdr3_nt: TGTGCCAGTAAAACTAGCGGGAGGACGGGGACCCAGTACTTC

d_call: TRBD1
j_call: TRBJ1-5
v_call: TRBV19
clone_size: NA
cdr3_aa: CASSFPSTGEQPQHF
cdr3_nt: TGTGCCAGTAGTTTCCCCTCTACAGGGGAACAGCCCCAGCATTTT

d_call: NA
j_call: TRBJ2-5
v_call: TRBV2
clone_size: NA
cdr3_aa: CASSGIGSGETQYF
cdr3_nt: TGTGCCAGCAGTGGAATCGGCAGCGGGGAGACCCAGTACTTC

d_call: TRBD1
j_call: TRBJ1-5
v_call: TRBV10-3
clone_size: NA
cdr3_aa: CAISETDRASQHF
cdr3_nt: TGTGCCATCAGTGAGACCGACAGGGCTTCGCAGCATTTT